These 20 T cell receptor beta chains were all obtained from the same sample, sequenced in a study of blood T cell repertoires in COVID-19. Using immunoSEQ multiplex PCR, the repertoire was profiled, and TCRdb retains in-frame clones only, with some absent. Of 60,000 to 75,000 clones listed, roughly 90% are singletons. The specimen was peripheral blood. The source is a human donor in a cohort sampled during active COVID-19.

This clone was recorded once. The chain couples TRBV18 to TRBJ1-5, with D possibly TRBD1 on 6 matching bases. The germline V gene encodes CDR1 KGHSH and CDR2 LQKENI. The CDR3 is made up of 17 amino acids. Trimming took off 0 bases at V and 4 bases at J, with 16 bases between the two ends. This chain's CDR3 is CASSPPTGGGENQPQHF. The CDR3 DNA sequence: TGTGCCAGCTCACCACCGACAGGCGGGGGGGAAAATCAGCCCCAGCATTTT.

The chain carries TRBV11-2 and TRBJ1-2; D is perhaps TRBD1 (5 bases). Trimming stripped 5 bases from V and 2 bases from J, with 12 bases between. Per germline, CDR1 SGHAT and CDR2 FQNNGV. The CDR3 has 14 residues. The chain's CDR3 is CASSPGRQNYGYTF. CDR3 coding DNA: TGTGCCAGCAGCCCCGGCCGACAGAACTATGGCTACACCTTC.

The V gene is TRBV5-3, the J gene TRBJ1-5, with 10 bases aligning to TRBD1. TRBV5-3 is labeled an ORF, and its function is uncertain. The CDR3 sequence is 17 residues long. The V and J ends lost 0 bases and 1 base, in that order; junction bases with no gene match: 4. The CDR3 reads CARSLGGTGESNQPQHF. In DNA form, the CDR3 reads TGTGCCAGAAGCTTGGGTGGGACAGGGGAGAGCAATCAGCCCCAGCATTTT.

The rearrangement links TRBV9 to TRBJ2-1, with no clear D. Germline V gives CDR1 SGDLS, CDR2 YYNGEE. This CDR3 region has 13 residues. The V end was cut by 0 bases, the J end by 6 bases, with 7 bases between. CDR3 sequence reads: CASSVVPGNEQFF. CDR3 nucleotide sequence: TGTGCCAGCAGCGTAGTGCCAGGCAATGAGCAGTTCTTC.

The chain links TRBV5-1 to TRBJ2-7, with 8 bases aligning to TRBD1. J was trimmed by 6 bases and V by 0 bases; bases with no gene match: 11. This CDR3 region has 16 residues. The germline V gene has CDR1 SGHRS and CDR2 YFSETQ. CDR3 nucleotide sequence: TGCGCCAGCAGCTTGGGGCAGGGGGCTACCCCTATCGAGCAGTACTTC. It specifies CASSLGQGATPIEQYF. Full variable domain (rest looked up from reference TRBV5-1 and TRBJ2-7): KAGVTQTPRYLIKTRGQQVTLSCSPISGHRSVSWYQQTPGQGLQFLFEYFSETQRNKGNFPGRFSGRQFSNSRSEMNVSTLELGDSALYLCASSLGQGATPIEQYFGPGTRLTVT.

This chain joins TRBV7-8 and TRBJ1-2, with no clear D. V lost 1 base, J lost 6 bases, and 30 bases lay in between. CDR1 SGHVS and CDR2 FQNEAQ come from the germline V gene. The CDR3 is made up of 20 amino acids. This CDR3 reads CASSLGRAGIILGGTDGYTF. CDR3 nucleotides: TGTGCCAGCAGCTTAGGGAGGGCCGGGATCATATTAGGAGGTACGGATGGCTACACCTTC.

V usage is TRBV6-2 or TRBV6-3 and J usage is TRBJ2-7, with TRBD2 matching over 8 bases. The germline V gene has CDR1 MNHEY and CDR2 SVGEGT. This CDR3 contains 13 residues. The trim removed 4 bases at V and 5 bases at J, leaving 4 bases unmatched. The CDR3: CASSSSGSHEQYF. In nucleotides, the CDR3 is TGTGCCAGCAGTTCCAGCGGGAGTCACGAGCAGTACTTC.

This clone has only one observation. This chain links TRBV5-6 with TRBJ1-2, with a possible D match to TRBD1 (6 bases). The CDR3 has 17 amino acids. Trimming stripped 2 bases from V and 3 bases from J, with 20 bases between. CDR1 and CDR2 from the germline V gene are SGHDT and YYEEEE. CDR3 coding DNA: TGTGCCAGCAGCTTCGAGGACAGTGCGAATTGGCACTATGGCTACACCTTC. Amino acids: CASSFEDSANWHYGYTF.

The gene calls are TRBV19 and TRBJ1-5; 9 nucleotides line up with TRBD1. The CDR3 has 16 amino acids. Germline CDR1 and CDR2: LNHDA and SQIVND (reference sequence). V trimming: 0 bases; J trimming: 4 bases; junction bases outside the gene matches: 4. This CDR3 is CASSIDGGQGNQPQHF. Written as DNA, the CDR3 is TGTGCCAGTAGTATAGATGGGGGACAGGGAAATCAGCCCCAGCATTTT. Full variable domain (remainder filled in from reference TRBV19 and TRBJ1-5): DGGITQSPKYLFRKEGQNVTLSCEQNLNHDAMYWYRQDPGQGLRLIYYSQIVNDFQKGDIAEGYSVSREKKESFPLTVTSAQKNPTAFYLCASSIDGGQGNQPQHFGDGTRLSIL.

This clone was observed once. The chain links TRBV3-1 (or the pseudogene TRBV3-2) to TRBJ2-3; D is perhaps TRBD2 (5 bases). Germline V gene data show CDR1 as LGHDT and CDR2 as YNNKEL (reference sequence). This CDR3 is 13 amino acids long. Trimming stripped 6 bases from V and 1 base from J, with 8 bases between. The CDR3 sequence is CASRLEGTDTQYF. CDR3 bases: TGTGCCAGCAGACTAGAGGGCACAGATACGCAGTATTTT.

The chain is built from TRBV20-1 and TRBJ2-1; D is possibly TRBD2 (5 bases). Deletions cut 4 bases from V and 9 bases from J, with 10 bases between. Per germline, CDR1 DFQATT and CDR2 SNEGSKA (reference sequence). This CDR3 has 11 amino acids. The CDR3: CSATSWGEQFF. The DNA for the CDR3 is TGCAGTGCTACTAGCTGGGGTGAGCAGTTCTTC.

The chain joins TRBV5-6 to TRBJ2-1, with D perhaps TRBD1 (6 bases). The CDR3 has 15 amino acids. CDR1 is SGHDT, CDR2 YYEEEE, per germline. Trimming cost V 4 bases and J 0 bases, with 11 bases left between them. DNA for the CDR3: TGTGCCAGCAGCACAGGGCTGAGCTCCTACAATGAGCAGTTCTTC. Its protein is CASSTGLSSYNEQFF.

The chain uses TRBV6-6 and TRBJ2-3, with 9 bases aligning to TRBD2. The CDR3 consists of 20 residues. Germline-derived CDR1 and CDR2 are MNHNY and SVGAGI (reference sequence). Unmatched junction bases numbered 29, after V lost 5 bases and J lost 11 bases. The CDR3 sequence is CASSRAGSPLGAGGPGVQYF. The CDR3 nucleotides are TGTGCCAGCAGTCGGGCCGGGTCCCCCCTTGGGGCGGGAGGGCCCGGTGTGCAGTATTTT.

J is TRBJ2-5 and V is TRBV19; tentative D call: TRBD1 (5 bases). Per the germline V gene, CDR1 is LNHDA and CDR2 is SQIVND (reference sequence). The CDR3 is 14 residues long. Between the trimmed V and J ends, which lost 5 bases and 0 bases, there was a span of 10 bases. The CDR3 loop reads CASSLTAYQETQYF. The DNA for the CDR3 is TGTGCCAGTAGTTTGACAGCTTACCAAGAGACCCAGTACTTC.

The rearrangement uses TRBV7-8 and TRBJ2-7; maybe TRBD2 (5 bases). Germline loops: CDR1 SGHVS, CDR2 FQNEAQ. This CDR3 is 16 amino acids long. The germline V and J ends were trimmed by 1 base and 0 bases, with 13 bases remaining between them. Here the CDR3 DNA reads TGTGCCAGCAGCTTAGTTGCGGACTCTAGCTCCTACGAGCAGTACTTC. Translated: CASSLVADSSSYEQYF. Together with reference TRBV7-8 and TRBJ2-7, the CDR3 gives the full variable domain: GAGVSQSPRYKVAKRGQDVALRCDPISGHVSLFWYQQALGQGPEFLTYFQNEAQLDKSGLPSDRFFAERPEGSVSTLKIQRTQQEDSAVYLCASSLVADSSSYEQYFGPGTRLTVT.

This clone turned up a few times. V and J are TRBV3-1 (or the pseudogene TRBV3-2) and TRBJ2-1, with D uncertain. There are 14 residues in the CDR3. With 4 bases removed from V and 8 bases from J, the gap between germline ends came to 15 bases. In germline, CDR1 is LGHDT, CDR2 YNNKEL (reference sequence). The chain's CDR3 is CASSPPAPRHEQFF. The CDR3 coding sequence is TGTGCCAGCAGCCCCCCGGCACCGAGGCATGAGCAGTTCTTC.

As DNA, the CDR3 is TGTGCCATCAGCGGACAGGGCGAGGATGAAAAACTGTTTTTT. Protein: CAISGQGEDEKLFF. The gene calls are TRBV10-3 and TRBJ1-4; 8 bases agree with TRBD1. The CDR3 sequence is 14 residues long. Looked up from germline, CDR1 is ENHRY and CDR2 is SYGVKD. V lost 6 bases to trimming and J lost 6 bases; unmatched junction nucleotides: 6.

The gene calls are TRBV6-6 and TRBJ2-5, with no clear D. CDR3 length: 15 amino acids. V dropped 4 bases and J dropped 3 bases, with 15 bases sitting between them. In germline, CDR1 is MNHNY, CDR2 SVGAGI (reference sequence). The CDR3 sequence is CASSSRPELKETQYF. The CDR3 DNA reads as TGTGCCAGCAGTTCCCGCCCTGAGTTAAAAGAGACCCAGTACTTC.

The CDR3 nucleotides read TGTGCCAGTAGTATCGTCCCGGGGGAGCAGTTCTTC. Translated: CASSIVPGEQFF. The rearrangement uses TRBV19 and TRBJ2-1; possibly TRBD2 for D (5 bases). The CDR3 consists of 12 residues. The ends were cut back, 3 bases at V and 10 bases at J, with 10 bases in the middle. The germline gives CDR1 LNHDA, CDR2 SQIVND (reference sequence).

The V and J genes are TRBV27 and TRBJ1-6, with D possibly being TRBD1 (5 bases). The V and J ends lost 4 bases and 8 bases respectively, with 21 bases between them. The length of the CDR3 is 17 residues. Germline loops: CDR1 MNHEY, CDR2 SMNVEV (reference sequence). As DNA, the CDR3 is TGTGCCAGCAGTTGGAGGGAACCGGGACCTCGGCATTCACCCCTCCACTTT. It codes for CASSWREPGPRHSPLHF.